This T cell receptor (beta chain) originates from a study of CD8+ T cells in alopecia areata. Study-level findings and limits: Affected scalp, especially in alopecia totalis/universalis, had a higher clonality than normal scalp did.

After isolation, RNA underwent reverse transcription to generate cDNA as the sequencing template. Clones were sequenced by immunoSEQ multiplex PCR, and TCRdb holds only the in-frame ones, with some missing. This table has roughly 200,000 clones, about 61% appearing once. The V end was cut by 0 bases, the J end by 4 bases, with 11 bases between. This CDR3 is 14 amino acids long. CDR1 and CDR2 (germline): SQVTM, ANQGSEA. This clone was counted a few times. Its specificity is unknown. The source of this sequence is a human donor in good health. This sequence joins TRBV29-1 and TRBJ2-3; unclear D gene. The source material was CD8+ T cells sorted from blood. CDR3 loop: CSVEDGVRADTQYF. The CDR3 DNA reads TGCAGCGTTGAAGATGGGGTTCGGGCAGATACGCAGTATTTT.